These 16 T cell receptor beta chains originate from one sample sequenced in a study of T-cell memory formation after mild COVID-19. TCRdb re-called the 5' RACE reads through MiXCR, storing one row per CDR3 protein. The sample includes a few hundred thousand distinct CDR3 sequences, less than 20% of them seen just once. Specimen: PBMCs or a T cell subset sorted from them (not recorded which). Receptors originate from a man aged 18 to 29 who had mild COVID-19 (a few samples of this study predate the infection). Cell type and time point are not known.

This chain uses TRBV9 with TRBJ2-1; D is uncertain. Trimming took 2 bases from V and 0 from J, leaving 12 bases between them. Germline V gives CDR1 SGDLS, CDR2 YYNGEE. The CDR3 has 16 amino acids. For the CDR3, the DNA is TGTGCCAGCAGCGTTAGTGTTGATAGCTCCTACAATGAGCAGTTCTTC. Its translation: CASSVSVDSSYNEQFF.

The V and J genes are TRBV7-2 and TRBJ2-7; D may be TRBD2 (5 bases). Germline-derived CDR1 and CDR2 are SGHTA and FQGNSA. Trimming took 0 bases from V and 0 from J, leaving 12 bases between them. The length of the CDR3 is 16 residues. DNA for the CDR3: TGTGCCAGCAGCTTAGCCGGAGGCTGGAGCTCCTACGAGCAGTACGTC. Its translation: CASSLAGGWSSYEQYV.

V and J are TRBV7-9 and TRBJ2-3; D uncertain. Germline CDR1 SEHNR, CDR2 FQNEAQ (reference sequence). The CDR3 extends over 14 amino acids. V was trimmed by 3 bases and J by 6 bases, leaving 13 bases between them. CDR3 residues: CASSFGVTGDTQYF. Written as DNA, the CDR3 is TGTGCCAGCAGCTTTGGAGTGACGGGTGATACGCAGTATTTT.

The chain links TRBV3-1 to TRBJ2-1; 7 bases map to TRBD1. This CDR3 is built from 13 residues. Looked up from germline, CDR1 is LGHDT and CDR2 is YNNKEL (reference sequence). V was pared by 7 bases and J by 8 bases, with 8 bases of the junction left unmatched. This chain's CDR3 is CASTGTVIHEQFF. The CDR3 coding sequence is TGTGCCAGCACCGGGACAGTTATACATGAGCAGTTCTTC.

This clonotype was observed a few times. The V gene is TRBV7-3, the J gene TRBJ1-5, with TRBD1 matching over 9 bases. Trimming cost V 5 bases and J 7 bases; bases outside gene matches: 3. This CDR3 spans 13 amino acids. Germline-derived CDR1 and CDR2 are SGHTA and FQGTGA. The CDR3 spells CASSPDRGQPQHF. CDR3 sequence (DNA): TGTGCCAGCAGCCCGGACAGGGGACAGCCCCAGCATTTT.

This clonotype was detected a few times. Written as DNA, the CDR3 is TGCGCCAGCGGTCAAATAGGGAACACTGAAGCTTTCTTT. This translates into CASGQIGNTEAFF. This sequence joins TRBV5-1 and TRBJ1-1; D gene ambiguous. The V and J ends lost 7 bases and 1 base respectively, with 11 bases between them. Germline V CDR1 and CDR2: SGHRS, YFSETQ. The CDR3 runs 13 residues.

At least ten counts were recorded for this clonotype. V is TRBV5-1 and J is TRBJ2-7, with TRBD1 matching 9 bases. V was pared by 5 bases and J by 0 bases, with 6 bases of the junction left unmatched. Germline-derived CDR1 and CDR2 are SGHRS and YFSETQ. The CDR3 sequence is 15 residues long. The CDR3 region is CASSPGTGSSYEQYF. Here the CDR3 DNA reads TGCGCCAGCAGTCCCGGGACAGGGAGCTCCTACGAGCAGTACTTC.

The genes are TRBV27 and TRBJ2-3; no definite D call. Germline loops: CDR1 MNHEY, CDR2 SMNVEV (reference sequence). The CDR3 has 17 amino acids. The ends were cut back, 4 bases at V and 2 bases at J, with 19 bases in the middle. CDR3 nucleotide sequence: TGTGCCAGCAGTTCACCCGCCTTAAGGACCTACACAGATACGCAGTATTTT. This gives the protein CASSSPALRTYTDTQYF.

The count of this clonotype is one. The genes are TRBV5-1 and TRBJ2-5; possibly TRBD1 for D (5 bases). CDR1 is SGHRS, CDR2 YFSETQ, per germline. Trimming took 2 bases from V and 2 from J, leaving 22 bases between them. The CDR3 is made up of 18 amino acids. CDR3 DNA sequence: TGCGCCAGCAGCTTTTTTTCAGGGAAATTAATCGGGCAAGAGACCCAGTACTTC. It translates to CASSFFSGKLIGQETQYF.

This clonotype was seen ten or more times. This chain connects TRBV5-1 to TRBJ2-5; a possible D gene is TRBD2 (7 bases). This CDR3 has 14 amino acids. Deletions cut 0 bases from V and 3 bases from J, with 9 bases between. Germline V gene lookup returns CDR1 SGHRS and CDR2 YFSETQ. CDR3 in amino acids: CASSLGGGEETQYF. In nucleotides, the CDR3 is TGCGCCAGCAGCTTGGGGGGGGGCGAAGAGACCCAGTACTTC.

This CDR3 is CASSGGLAGGQETQYF. DNA of the CDR3: TGCGCCAGCAGCGGCGGACTAGCGGGGGGACAAGAGACCCAGTACTTC. This sequence joins TRBV5-1 and TRBJ2-5; 14 nucleotides align to TRBD2. Germline V gene sequence: CDR1 SGHRS, CDR2 YFSETQ. After removal of 4 bases from V and 2 bases from J, the junction contained 4 bases not matched to a gene. CDR3 size: 16 residues.

This clonotype was detected a few times. The V call is TRBV5-1, the J call TRBJ2-2; D may be TRBD1 (5 bases). The CDR3 length is 13 residues. CDR1 and CDR2 (germline): SGHRS, YFSETQ. The V end lost 9 bases, the J end lost 6 bases, and 15 bases lay between the germline ends. The CDR3 spells CAILGRAAGELFF. CDR3 nucleotides: TGCGCCATTTTAGGCAGGGCGGCCGGGGAGCTGTTTTTT.

There are many counts of this clonotype. This chain uses TRBV7-2 with TRBJ2-5; D gene ambiguous. Per germline, CDR1 SGHTA and CDR2 FQGNSA. V was clipped by 5 bases and J by 2 bases, with 9 bases between them. CDR3 length equals 13 residues. CDR3 amino acids: CASSRRPQETQYF. The CDR3 bases are TGTGCCAGCAGCCGTCGGCCACAAGAGACCCAGTACTTC.

This clonotype has more than one count but fewer than ten. The V call is TRBV4-1, the J call TRBJ2-7, with TRBD1 matching 9 bases. This CDR3 is 14 amino acids long. CDR1 and CDR2 from the germline V gene are MGHRA and YSYEKL. After removal of 0 bases from V and 4 bases from J, the junction contained 1 base not matched to a gene. This CDR3 is CASSQEQGAYEQYF. DNA of the CDR3: TGCGCCAGCAGCCAAGAACAGGGGGCGTACGAGCAGTACTTC.

This clonotype was counted between two and nine times. The chain is built from TRBV7-3 and TRBJ2-2, with D possibly TRBD2 on 5 matching bases. From germline, CDR1 is SGHTA and CDR2 FQGTGA. The CDR3 length is 14 residues. Trimming removed 4 bases from V and 5 bases from J, with 11 bases in between. The CDR3 spells CASSSSSGTGELFF. Written as DNA, the CDR3 is TGTGCCAGCAGCTCTTCATCGGGAACCGGGGAGCTGTTTTTT.

This clonotype was seen more than once but under ten times. This chain uses TRBV7-2 with TRBJ2-5; 14 bases are shared with TRBD2. The CDR3 has 18 residues. With 3 bases clipped from V and 3 bases from J, the junction kept 9 bases outside the gene matches. CDR1 is SGHTA and CDR2 is FQGNSA in the germline V gene. The CDR3 DNA reads as TGTGCCAGCAGCTTCCCCGAGCGGGGACTAGCGGGGGAAGAGACCCAGTACTTC. Amino acid sequence: CASSFPERGLAGEETQYF.